This is a list of T cell receptor beta chains from one sample in a study of T cell responses to AZD1222 COVID-19 vaccine. Data came from immunoSEQ multiplex PCR; TCRdb stores just in-frame clones and leaves some out. The repertoire holds 84,000 or so clones, with around 90% as singletons. The source was peripheral blood, collected on day 0 of AZD1222 vaccination. The receptor set was obtained from an adult in good health. Both conserved end residues are part of each CDR3. Each record gives: D gene, clone size, J gene, V gene, CDR3 protein, CDR3 DNA. D genes are given only for firm matches. Size values are once, few and many counts, or a class for expanded clones, and some rows have none.

D: .
size: .
J: TRBJ1-1
V: TRBV12-3/TRBV12-4
CDR3: CASSFPRGTEAFF
DNA: TGTGCCAGCAGTTTTCCCCGGGGGACTGAAGCTTTCTTT

D: .
size: once
J: TRBJ1-1
V: TRBV18
CDR3: CASSLSGEAEAFF
DNA: TGTGCCAGCTCACTTTCAGGGGAGGCTGAAGCTTTCTTT

D: .
size: few
J: TRBJ2-7
V: TRBV6-2/TRBV6-3
CDR3: CASSYPPYYEQYF
DNA: TGTGCCAGCAGTTACCCGCCTTACTACGAGCAGTACTTC

D: .
size: .
J: TRBJ1-3
V: TRBV6-5
CDR3: CASSYSQGSSGNTIYF
DNA: TGTGCCAGCAGTTACTCACAGGGCAGCTCTGGAAACACCATATATTTT

D: .
size: .
J: TRBJ1-5
V: TRBV7-9
CDR3: CASSLGGQPQHF
DNA: TGTGCCAGCAGCTTGGGAGGGCAGCCCCAGCATTTT

D: .
size: .
J: TRBJ2-1
V: TRBV7-9
CDR3: CASSLFRKGGEEQFF
DNA: TGTGCCAGCAGCTTATTCCGGAAGGGTGGTGAGGAGCAGTTCTTC

D: TRBD1
size: once
J: TRBJ1-1
V: TRBV4-3
CDR3: CASSRRDRGPNTEAFF
DNA: TGCGCCAGCAGCCGCCGGGACAGGGGTCCGAACACTGAAGCTTTCTTT

D: TRBD2
size: .
J: TRBJ2-3
V: TRBV7-2
CDR3: CASSPKKREWGDTQYF
DNA: TGTGCCAGCAGCCCGAAAAAGCGGGAGTGGGGGGATACGCAGTATTTT

D: .
size: few
J: TRBJ2-6
V: TRBV11-2
CDR3: CASSLGEANVLTF
DNA: TGTGCCAGCAGCTTAGGTGAGGCCAACGTCCTGACTTTC

D: TRBD2
size: .
J: TRBJ2-3
V: TRBV5-1
CDR3: CASSRRAGGSTDTQYF
DNA: TGCGCCAGCAGTCGGCGAGCGGGAGGGAGTACAGATACGCAGTATTTT

D: .
size: .
J: TRBJ2-7
V: TRBV7-9
CDR3: CASSSSLSEQYF
DNA: TGTGCCAGCAGCTCCTCTTTGAGCGAGCAGTACTTC

D: TRBD2
size: .
J: TRBJ2-1
V: TRBV5-1
CDR3: CASSLGGRAGLEQFF
DNA: TGCGCCAGCAGCTTGGGCGGGAGGGCCGGTCTTGAGCAGTTCTTC

D: .
size: .
J: TRBJ2-1
V: TRBV7-2
CDR3: CASSFVFRNEQFF
DNA: TGTGCCAGCAGCTTCGTGTTTAGGAATGAGCAGTTCTTC

D: TRBD2
size: .
J: TRBJ2-2
V: TRBV7-9
CDR3: CASSSSTSGPHGELFF
DNA: TGTGCCAGCAGCTCCTCTACTAGCGGGCCCCACGGGGAGCTGTTTTTT

D: TRBD2
size: .
J: TRBJ2-1
V: TRBV3-1/TRBV3-2
CDR3: CASSQVGTSGSNEQFF
DNA: TGTGCCAGCAGCCAAGTGGGGACTAGCGGGAGTAATGAGCAGTTCTTC

D: .
size: .
J: TRBJ1-2
V: TRBV5-6
CDR3: CASSLAEQSGYTF
DNA: TGTGCCAGCAGCTTGGCCGAGCAATCGGGCTACACCTTC

D: .
size: .
J: TRBJ2-1
V: TRBV30
CDR3: CAWSVRSSSINEQFF
DNA: TGTGCCTGGAGTGTACGGTCTAGTTCTATCAATGAGCAGTTCTTC

D: .
size: few
J: TRBJ2-7
V: TRBV20-1
CDR3: CSASPGPERSEQYF
DNA: TGCAGTGCTAGTCCGGGGCCGGAACGGAGCGAGCAGTACTTC

D: TRBD1
size: .
J: TRBJ2-7
V: TRBV6-5
CDR3: CASSYGQGAGYEQYF
DNA: TGTGCCAGCAGTTACGGGCAGGGGGCGGGCTACGAGCAGTACTTC

D: .
size: once
J: TRBJ2-2
V: TRBV11-1
CDR3: CASSFDGSGELFF
DNA: TGTGCCAGCAGCTTCGACGGATCCGGGGAGCTGTTTTTT

D: TRBD1
size: few
J: TRBJ1-2
V: TRBV19
CDR3: CASRQGSNGYTF
DNA: TGTGCCAGTAGACAGGGGTCGAATGGCTACACCTTC

D: .
size: once
J: TRBJ1-1
V: TRBV18
CDR3: CASSPSPGQNTEAFF
DNA: TGTGCCAGCTCACCATCCCCGGGACAGAACACTGAAGCTTTCTTT

D: .
size: .
J: TRBJ1-6
V: TRBV18
CDR3: CASSSSAGRESPLHF
DNA: TGTGCCAGCTCATCCTCAGCGGGTCGGGAATCACCCCTCCACTTT

D: TRBD1
size: .
J: TRBJ1-4
V: TRBV7-2
CDR3: CASSFSDRGHEKLFF
DNA: TGTGCCAGCAGCTTTTCGGACAGGGGCCATGAAAAACTGTTTTTT

D: TRBD1
size: .
J: TRBJ2-2
V: TRBV18
CDR3: CASSPGQGEIGELFF
DNA: TGTGCCAGCTCACCGGGACAGGGGGAGATCGGGGAGCTGTTTTTT